The source of this T cell receptor beta chain is a study of T cells after somatic rescue of genetic block. In germline, CDR1 is MGHRA, CDR2 YSYEKL. V lost 1 base and J lost 8, with 12 bases in between. The CDR3 has 14 amino acids. TCRdb keeps only in-frame clones here, not all; method: immunoSEQ multiplex PCR. The profile shows 55,000 or so clones, 90% to 97% of them singletons. The sample comprised peripheral blood mononuclear cells (PBMCs). The receptor was isolated from a child less than two years old. This sequence joins TRBV4-1 and TRBJ2-1; TRBD2 is a possible D gene (5 bases). This CDR3 reads CASSQGELAYEQFF. The CDR3 DNA follows: TGCGCCAGCAGCCAAGGAGAGCTAGCCTATGAGCAGTTCTTC.